This T cell receptor (beta chain) originates from a study of T cells in Graves' hyperthyroidism and ophthalmopathy (dated by TCRdb to 2018 to 2020). For the wider study: Peripheral blood was collected at initial diagnosis, before any treatment. An independent validation cohort of 18 to 20 hyperthyroidism patients and 17 patients who later progressed to ophthalmopathy tested prospective prediction of ophthalmopathy. Once sampling was done, hyperthyroidism patients were given methimazole at a starting dose of 30 mg daily, whereas ophthalmopathy patients were given high-dose intravenous methylprednisolone. In addition, the study compared T-cell repertoires in thyroid tissue and in blood from five to seven Graves' hyperthyroidism patients. TCR V-J signatures able to tell the groups apart were searched for in a discovery cohort of 95 to 100 patients, of whom under 45 had Graves' ophthalmopathy and 55 to 60 had stable Graves' hyperthyroidism. According to the paper, TCR Vbeta CDR3 sequencing was carried out on about 140 peripheral blood samples, which came from 40 to 45 ophthalmopathy, approximately 72 hyperthyroidism and roughly 17 progressor patients. The 90 or so discovery patients were randomly split 7:3 into training and test sets. Results and caveats for the whole study, not just this receptor: Blood samples also contained most of the expanded thyroid clonotypes (frequency above 0.001), which suggests that blood repertoires may reflect thyroid immune responses. In validation, progression to ophthalmopathy was predicted by the model with roughly 69% sensitivity and under 85% specificity, a median of roughly 6 months before onset. A 13 V-J signature model separated ophthalmopathy from stable hyperthyroidism, with just over 85% sensitivity and around 84% specificity in cross-validation and 80%/75% in testing. Sample size was not statistically predetermined, and blinding of investigators to group allocation was not performed.

Counted from cysteine to phenylalanine, this CDR3 has 15 amino acids. CDR3 DNA is the only sequence kept; it has 45 bases, read in frame from the first base. V is shortened by 6 bases, J by 1 base, and the region joining them spans 15 bases. CDR1 and CDR2 were assigned from the germline V gene as MNHNS and SASEGT. Moderately to severely active disease, a Clinical Activity Score of at least 3, a NOSPECS grade of at least 4, and a duration under 3 months were present in ophthalmopathy patients. Patients with uncontrolled infections, other autoimmune diseases, pregnancy or lactation were excluded. Diagnoses were based on clinical symptoms, serum thyroxine and TRAb, thyroid ultrasound and orbital computed tomography. PBMCs were isolated from more than 8 ml of fresh peripheral blood by Ficoll-Paque density gradient centrifugation. Total RNA was extracted with Trizol reagent, and quality was checked on an Agilent 2100 Bioanalyzer.

TCR beta CDR3 regions were amplified from RNA transcripts. A first-round RT-PCR of the TCR CDR3 used the HTBI primer set with the Qiagen OneStep RT-PCR kit. The libraries were constructed in a second round of multiplex PCR and then size-selected and purified. Paired-end sequencing of the libraries was performed with 100 bp reads on an Illumina HiSeq2000. Processing in the source paper ran as follows. SOAPnuke was used to process the raw data, removing reads that contained adapters or uncalled bases, had a mean Phred below 15, or lacked an exact match to the constant primer or identifier. High-quality paired reads were merged with COPE v1.2.5, and unique nucleotide sequences were defined as clonotypes. Clonotypes were aligned to IMGT TRBV, TRBD and TRBJ reference segments using MiTCR v1.1. The analysis included only V-J combinations with a frequency above 0.0001, which together covered around 99% of the repertoires. The TCS score was defined as the ratio of F50 (clonal expansion) to E x V (chaos), calculated using BLOSUM62-based TCRdist between CDR3 peptides within each V-J. Welch's t-statistics and random forest reduced approximately 520 V-J features to 13, which were used in a naive Bayes classifier (R e1071). Clones were called with MiXCR by TCRdb after fastp trimmed the public reads at Q25, and only in-frame beta chains were retained. Rows are combined by CDR3 protein, so each entry shows the most common genes and DNA. The V and J calls, along with clone size, are taken from TCRdb and not from the paper's own processing. The sample table records a few hundred thousand distinct CDR3 sequences; approximately 15% of these occur just once. Together, the top ten hold roughly 3% of the sample.

This clonotype was observed many times. The antigen it recognizes is unknown. The record has no base qualities; no much larger clone is one base away. The chain is encoded by TRBV6-1 joined to TRBJ1-1; TRBD1 is a possible D gene, resting on 5 matching bases. The receptor was isolated from a middle-aged woman with Graves' ophthalmopathy. The source material was blood. The nucleotides are TGTGCCAGCAGGGGCGGGGGGAGGAGGAACACTGAAGCTTTCTTT. The resulting protein is CASRGGGRRNTEAFF.